The following is a T cell receptor beta chain sequence with its context. These data belong to a study of technical replicates of blood from a handful of donors. CDR3 length equals 13 residues. The V segment lost 4 bases and the J segment 3 bases; nucleotides outside the gene matches: 3. Looked up from germline, CDR1 is SGHRS and CDR2 is YFSETQ. Clones were read by immunoSEQ multiplex PCR, and TCRdb kept only the in-frame ones, dropping some. The profile covers 76,000 or so clones, with about 91% appearing a single time and less than 0.3% taken by the ten largest. Sequenced material: T cells isolated from PBMCs. This TCR was recovered from a human donor in good health. The rearrangement links TRBV5-1 to TRBJ1-2, with 7 bases matching TRBD1. CDR3 in amino acids: CASSGGTDYGYTF. The DNA of the CDR3 is TGCGCCAGCAGCGGAGGGACAGACTATGGCTACACCTTC.